This T cell receptor beta chain was retrieved from a study of vaccination and CD4 T cells after COVID-19 (dated by TCRdb to 2021 to 2024). Study-wide context: SARS-CoV-2 positivity had been established in the convalescent patients by nasal swab PCR, and mild disease was recorded in some 10 of these patients and severe disease in one. Each participant got two doses of either the Pfizer-BioNTech BNT162b2 vaccine (n=8) or the Moderna mRNA-1273 vaccine (n=2). Post-COVID blood samples from convalescent patients were collected a median of around 100 days after diagnosis, with a range of roughly 30 to 161 days. Post-vaccine blood samples were obtained a median of about 70 days after the second vaccine dose, with a range of about 14 to 241 days. In 10 COVID-19 convalescent patients and a few infection-naive healthy vaccine recipients, the spike-specific CD4+ TCR repertoire before mRNA vaccination was compared with the repertoire after mRNA vaccination. The convalescent cohort comprised six males and four females, including two Hispanic individuals, seven Caucasians, two Asians and one multiracial person. What the study reported, not specific to this receptor: Of the vaccine-specific clones in convalescent patients, 304 of 307, or nearly all, reacted only to SARS-CoV-2 spike and did not cross-react with common cold coronaviruses. Only a relatively small number of convalescent patients were included in the study, and early timepoints following natural infection were not analyzed. Among the post-vaccine SARS-CoV-2-reactive clones in convalescent patients, a median 86.3% showed up only after vaccination, which suggests vaccine-specific priming. The median count of SARS-CoV-2-reactive clonotypes went up from 20 to 25 after infection to a few dozen after vaccination, although the change was not significant.

The convalescent patients' positive SARS-CoV-2 PCR tests fell between March and December 2020, which was before the Alpha, Beta and Delta variants emerged in the United States. Ficoll-Paque Plus gradient centrifugation was used to isolate PBMCs from whole blood, and the isolated PBMCs were then either used fresh or cryopreserved at -140C. CDR1 and CDR2, looked up from the germline V gene, are MNHNS and SASEGT. The CDR3 runs 16 residues from the cysteine to the phenylalanine. Kept here is only the CDR3 DNA, which spans 48 bases and is read in frame from base 1. Germline trimming: 3 bases from V, 7 bases from J; junction bases outside gene matches: 11. The library was made by PCR. The sequencer listed for this sample is Illumina iSeq 100. Regarding the original processing steps: Non-productive sequences were removed, and CDR3s not starting with C, not ending with F or W, or shorter than 7 amino acids were discarded. Using R version 3.6.1, CDR3 homology was evaluated through Levenshtein distances (stringdist) along with unrooted phylogenetic trees (ape). TCRdb applied fastp at Q25 and MiXCR to the public reads, then kept only in-frame beta chains. Rows with one shared CDR3 protein collapse into an entry with the most common genes and DNA. The V and J calls here are based on TCRdb, not the publication. Recorded for this sample are some 25,000 distinct CDR3 sequences; approximately 51% of them occurred a single time. Approximately 1% of the sample comes from the top ten.

Of note for this clonotype: Its antigen is not yet known. No base quality information exists; no much larger clone differs at one position.

This TCR came from a human donor who had recovered from COVID-19. The sequence links TRBV6-1 to TRBJ1-5; the junction holds 8 bases that match TRBD1. The sequences come from CD4+ T cells from blood, collected before SARS-CoV-2 vaccination. Here is the DNA: TGTGCCAGCAGTGACCATGTCGGACAGGGTGTCCAGCCCCAGCATTTT. It encodes CASSDHVGQGVQPQHF.